Listed here are 17 T cell receptor beta chains from one sample, sequenced in a study of regulatory T cells in long-lasting Graves disease. The sample's time point: newly diagnosed GD, antithyroid drugs for less than 3 months. There was RNA extracted from PBMCs, and the TCR library was made from it. iRepertoire HTBI primers and Arm-PCR of CDR3 regions built TCR beta libraries. TCRdb fed the multiplex PCR reads into MiXCR, producing one record per CDR3 protein. The data hold 300,000 to 450,000 distinct CDR3 sequences, with around 15% observed a single time. Sequenced material: peripheral blood mononuclear cells (PBMCs), taken at new diagnosis, from a patient treated with antithyroid drugs. Receptors originate from a female donor with Graves disease.

The V and J genes are TRBV19 and TRBJ2-2; D is possibly TRBD1 (5 bases). Trimming left V 4 bases short and J 7 bases short, with 13 bases between. The CDR3 runs to 14 residues. Germline V lookup: CDR1 LNHDA, CDR2 SQIVND (reference sequence). The CDR3 DNA reads TGTGCCAGTAGTACACCAATTCAGGGCGGGGAGCTGTTTTTT. It codes for CASSTPIQGGELFF.

In this sample, this clonotype turned up many times. V gene TRBV4-3 combines with J gene TRBJ2-3; no reliable D call. The V gene's germline CDR1 is LGHNA and CDR2 YSLEER. The CDR3 loop spans 14 amino acids. V was cut by 0 bases and J by 2 bases, with 6 bases left in between. CDR3 bases: TGCGCCAGCAGCCAAGACGCGAACACAGATACGCAGTATTTT. Protein product: CASSQDANTDTQYF.

In this sample, this clonotype turned up many times. The rearrangement links TRBV5-1 to TRBJ2-3; perhaps TRBD2 as D (6 bases). The V end lost 2 bases, the J end lost 6 bases, and 13 bases lay between the germline ends. The CDR3 contains 14 residues. Germline V gene sequence: CDR1 SGHRS, CDR2 YFSETQ. CDR3 residues: CASSLTSPSDTQYF. The DNA for the CDR3 is TGCGCCAGCAGCTTAACTAGCCCTTCGGATACGCAGTATTTT.

This chain connects TRBV6-1 to TRBJ2-7; possible D gene TRBD1, 6 bases. The CDR3 has 14 residues. Trimming pared 6 bases from V and 3 bases from J, leaving 15 bases between. Germline loops: CDR1 MNHNS, CDR2 SASEGT. The chain's CDR3 is CASSPTGHRYEQYF. The CDR3 nucleotides are TGTGCCAGCAGCCCAACGGGACACCGCTACGAGCAGTACTTC.

This clonotype has a count of ten or more. The chain has TRBV7-9 and TRBJ1-2; no reliable D call. Germline V gene sequence: CDR1 SEHNR, CDR2 FQNEAQ (reference sequence). V lost 4 bases, J lost 2 bases, and 23 bases lay in between. The CDR3 contains 18 residues. The CDR3 region is CASSSPLGRGRYNYGYTF. Written as DNA, the CDR3 is TGTGCCAGCAGCTCACCTCTGGGGAGAGGGAGGTACAACTATGGCTACACCTTC.

There are many counts of this clonotype. J is TRBJ1-1 and V is TRBV19; D ambiguous. The CDR3 totals 15 residues. V lost 3 bases and J lost 0, with 11 bases in between. Germline lookup yields CDR1 LNHDA and CDR2 SQIVND (reference sequence). The CDR3 loop reads CASSMMDHMNTEAFF. In nucleotides, the CDR3 is TGTGCCAGTAGTATGATGGACCACATGAACACTGAAGCTTTCTTT.

The sample holds many counts of this clonotype. V and J are TRBV5-5 and TRBJ2-5, with a possible D match to TRBD2 (5 bases). Trimming left V 7 bases short and J 0 bases short, with 25 bases between. The CDR3 sequence is 18 residues long. Looked up from germline, CDR1 is SGHKS and CDR2 is YYEKEE (reference sequence). CDR3 nucleotides: TGTGCCAGCGTCGTGGGCATTTGGGGAGTCTTGTACCAAGAGACCCAGTACTTC. It yields the protein CASVVGIWGVLYQETQYF.

Regarding this clonotype: It is likely a read error, because the conserved phenylalanine at the end of the CDR3 is missing. The chain uses TRBV20-1 and TRBJ2-1; 12 bases fit TRBD2. This CDR3 spans 16 amino acids. V lost 5 bases and J lost 4; bases outside the gene matches: 9. The germline V gene encodes CDR1 DFQATT and CDR2 SNEGSKA (reference sequence). The CDR3 loop reads CSAETSGGAVYNEQFS. The CDR3 DNA follows: TGCAGTGCTGAGACTAGCGGGGGAGCCGTATACAATGAGCAGTTCTCC.

This clonotype was counted at least ten times. The chain combines TRBV5-1 with TRBJ1-2, with D possibly TRBD1 on 5 matching bases. CDR1 SGHRS and CDR2 YFSETQ come from the germline V gene. CDR3 length: 12 amino acids. V was cut by 7 bases and J by 7 bases, with 14 bases left in between. CDR3 sequence reads: CASGGLRGGYTF. The CDR3 bases are TGCGCCAGCGGCGGCCTAAGGGGTGGCTACACCTTC. Looking up the rest from reference TRBV5-1 and TRBJ1-2 gives the full variable domain: KAGVTQTPRYLIKTRGQQVTLSCSPISGHRSVSWYQQTPGQGLQFLFEYFSETQRNKGNFPGRFSGRQFSNSRSEMNVSTLELGDSALYLCASGGLRGGYTFGSGTRLTVV.

This clonotype was recorded at least ten times. The chain combines TRBV7-6 with TRBJ2-4; 8 bases match TRBD2. There are 16 residues in the CDR3. V lost 8 bases and J lost 1; bases outside the gene matches: 10. Germline CDR1 and CDR2: SGHVS and FNYEAQ. The CDR3 DNA reads TGTGCCAGCTCTCCGATAGCGGGGACCGCCAAAAACATTCAGTACTTC. Protein sequence: CASSPIAGTAKNIQYF.

This clonotype appeared many times. The J gene is TRBJ2-5, the V gene TRBV20-1; TRBD1 might be the D (5 bases). V lost 4 bases and J lost 5, with 11 bases in between. Germline CDR1 DFQATT, CDR2 SNEGSKA (reference sequence). CDR3 length: 12 amino acids. The CDR3 DNA reads TGCAGTGCTATTCAGGGCTACGAGACCCAGTACTTC. This encodes CSAIQGYETQYF.

This clonotype was picked up many times. The V and J genes are TRBV6-2 or TRBV6-3 and TRBJ2-4, with D perhaps being TRBD1 or TRBD2 (5 bases each). The CDR3 totals 15 residues. Germline CDR1 and CDR2: MNHEY and SVGEGT. Trimming cost V 5 bases and J 7 bases, with 18 bases left between them. CDR3 coding DNA: TGTGCCAGCAGTCCAAACAGACAGCCGGGGAACATTCAGTACTTC. This encodes CASSPNRQPGNIQYF.

This clonotype has only a few counts. The rearrangement joins TRBV7-9 to TRBJ2-5, with a possible D match to TRBD2 (7 bases). V was trimmed by 1 base and J by 5 bases, leaving 14 bases between them. CDR1 SEHNR and CDR2 FQNEAQ come from the germline V gene (reference sequence). This CDR3 is built from 15 residues. The CDR3 sequence is CASSLVRGAGETQYF. The CDR3, as DNA: TGTGCCAGCAGCTTAGTTCGGGGGGCCGGGGAGACCCAGTACTTC. The variable domain in full, completed from reference TRBV7-9 and TRBJ2-5, reads DTGVSQNPRHKITKRGQNVTFRCDPISEHNRLYWYRQTLGQGPEFLTYFQNEAQLEKSRLLSDRFSAERPKGSFSTLEIQRTEQGDSAMYLCASSLVRGAGETQYFGPGTRLLVL.

This clonotype was counted between two and nine times. The V and J genes are TRBV7-9 and TRBJ1-1; weak D call: TRBD1 (6 bases). The CDR3 runs 17 residues. V was cut by 4 bases and J by 0 bases, with 18 bases left in between. CDR1 is SEHNR, CDR2 FQNEAQ, per germline (reference sequence). This CDR3 is CASSSPFGGPMNTEAFF. The CDR3 DNA reads TGTGCCAGCAGCTCCCCGTTTGGGGGGCCCATGAACACTGAAGCTTTCTTT.

This clonotype was detected many times. The chain is built from TRBV3-1 and TRBJ1-2, with D maybe TRBD1 (6 bases). CDR1 and CDR2 (germline): LGHDT, YNNKEL (reference sequence). V lost 0 bases and J lost 5, with 16 bases in between. There are 16 residues in the CDR3. The DNA of the CDR3 is TGTGCCAGCAGCCAAGATAGACGAGGGGGGCCTTATGGCTACACCTTC. Translation gives CASSQDRRGGPYGYTF.

This clonotype showed up just a few times. The chain uses TRBV27 and TRBJ1-5; 7 positions match TRBD1. CDR3 length: 13 amino acids. Germline CDR1 reads MNHEY; CDR2 reads SMNVEV (reference sequence). The junction had 2 bases not matched to a gene; V was cut back by 2 bases and J by 7 bases. CDR3 sequence reads: CASSLRQGQPQHF. The CDR3 DNA reads as TGTGCCAGCAGTTTAAGACAGGGCCAGCCCCAGCATTTT.

This clonotype was observed a single time. V is TRBV19 and J is TRBJ1-5, with 10 nucleotides matching TRBD1. The CDR3 contains 16 residues. V shed 1 base and J 7 bases; nucleotides not matched to a gene: 7. The V gene's germline CDR1 is LNHDA and CDR2 SQIVND (reference sequence). The CDR3 reads CASSIGDRGRGQPQHF. DNA for the CDR3: TGTGCCAGTAGTATAGGGGACAGGGGACGAGGCCAGCCCCAGCATTTT.